These 2 T cell receptor beta chains came from one sample sequenced in a study of Ad26.COV2.S vaccination and SARS-CoV-2 variants. Documented treatment: 15 to 20 received Ad26.COV2.S at low or high dose, single or two shots; a few received placebo; per-sample allocation not given. Specimens were obtained on day 63 following the first vaccine or placebo injection. Measured with immunoSEQ multiplex PCR; TCRdb has only the in-frame clones, and not every one. The table shows around 370,000 clones, with approximately 85% occurring only once. Sequencing used peripheral blood, obtained in a trial of Ad26.COV2.S vaccine versus placebo. These receptors were taken from a person aged 18-65 years who received the Ad26.COV2.S COVID-19 vaccine or a placebo.

The chain recombines TRBV12-3 or TRBV12-4 with TRBJ1-5; D is unclear. V was cut by 5 bases and J by 11 bases, with 16 bases left in between. The CDR3 spans 13 residues. The CDR3 is CASSPTRIRAQHF. As DNA, the CDR3 is TGTGCCAGCAGTCCCACCCGTATTAGGGCCCAGCATTTT.

The genes are TRBV23-1 and TRBJ1-5; 8 bases align to TRBD1. TRBV23-1 carries the ORF label, with uncertain function. The CDR3 contains 17 residues. V lost 0 bases and J lost 4; bases outside the gene matches: 8. In nucleotides, the CDR3 is TGCGCCAGCAGTCAATCAGGACCGGGACAGGCGAATCAGCCCCAGCATTTT. Protein sequence: CASSQSGPGQANQPQHF.